Below, 26 T cell receptor beta chains from the same sample are listed, as sequenced in a study of blood T cell repertoires in COVID-19. Clones were read by immunoSEQ multiplex PCR, and TCRdb kept only the in-frame ones, dropping some. The sample has a few hundred thousand clones, around 86% seen once; the top ten hold roughly 8.2%. The sample comprised peripheral blood. These receptors came from a woman older than 75 with COVID-19, enrolled during active disease.

The rearrangement joins TRBV2 to TRBJ1-5; no definite D call. The CDR3 spans 13 residues. V lost 9 bases and J 0 bases, leaving 9 bases between the germline ends. The germline gives CDR1 SNHLY, CDR2 FYNNEI. CDR3 bases: TGTGCCAGTACTATCTATAGCAATCAGCCCCAGCATTTT. Amino acid sequence: CASTIYSNQPQHF. Combining the CDR3 with reference TRBV2 and TRBJ1-5 gives the whole variable domain EPEVTQTPSHQVTQMGQEVILRCVPISNHLYFYWYRQILGQKVEFLVSFYNNEISEKSEIFDDQFSVERPDGSNFTLKIRSTKLEDSAMYFCASTIYSNQPQHFGDGTRLSIL.

The rearrangement links TRBV9 to TRBJ1-1; D uncertain. The V end lost 0 bases, the J end lost 0 bases, and 15 bases lay between the germline ends. CDR1 and CDR2 from the germline V gene are SGDLS and YYNGEE. The CDR3 has 17 residues. CDR3 sequence reads: CASSVGEGRLMNTEAFF. CDR3 sequence (DNA): TGTGCCAGCAGCGTAGGTGAGGGCAGGCTCATGAACACTGAAGCTTTCTTT. Using reference TRBV9 and TRBJ1-1 for the parts outside the CDR3, the full variable domain is DSGVTQTPKHLITATGQRVTLRCSPRSGDLSVYWYQQSLDQGLQFLIQYYNGEERAKGNILERFSAQQFPDLHSELNLSSLELGDSALYFCASSVGEGRLMNTEAFFGQGTRLTVV.

This clone appeared a single time. The rearrangement links TRBV28 to TRBJ1-2; possibly TRBD1 for D (6 bases). Germline values: CDR1 MDHEN, CDR2 SYDVKM. The V and J ends lost 5 bases and 0 bases respectively, with 13 bases between them. There are 15 residues in the CDR3. CDR3 residues: CASSRTATPNYGYTF. The CDR3 DNA follows: TGTGCCAGCAGTAGGACAGCCACTCCTAACTATGGCTACACCTTC.

The CDR3 coding sequence is TGTGCCTGGAGTGCACAGGGGGGGATCACTGAAGCTTTCTTT. It specifies CAWSAQGGITEAFF. The J gene is TRBJ1-1, the V gene TRBV30, with 8 bases fitting TRBD1. Germline CDR1 and CDR2: GTSNPN and SVGIG (reference sequence). The CDR3 sequence is 14 residues long. Unmatched junction bases numbered 5, after V lost 1 base and J lost 4 bases.

This clone was found once. The chain joins TRBV9 to TRBJ2-7, with TRBD2 matching 14 bases. V gave up 4 bases and J gave up 6 bases; unmatched junction bases: 6. Germline V gene sequence: CDR1 SGDLS, CDR2 YYNGEE. The CDR3 totals 15 residues. The CDR3 region has the DNA TGTGCCAGCAGCCCTCCGACTAGCGGGAGGGGCGAGCAGTACTTC. Residues: CASSPPTSGRGEQYF.

The chain recombines TRBV4-3 with TRBJ1-4; no reliable D call. Trimming shortened V by 1 base and J by 3 bases, and 9 bases separated the two germline ends. The CDR3 has 15 residues. CDR1 and CDR2 (germline): LGHNA, YSLEER. As DNA, the CDR3 is TGCGCCAGCAGCCAAGGGGCCCTGCCTAATGAAAAACTGTTTTTT. Protein: CASSQGALPNEKLFF.

This clone has a single count. This chain links TRBV2 with TRBJ1-4; D unclear. Germline V gene data show CDR1 as SNHLY and CDR2 as FYNNEI. This CDR3 region has 16 residues. The V end lost 1 base, the J end lost 0 bases, and 9 bases lay between the germline ends. CDR3 in amino acids: CASSEEGGSTNEKLFF. The CDR3 DNA reads as TGTGCCAGCAGTGAAGAGGGAGGGTCAACTAATGAAAAACTGTTTTTT.

The rearrangement joins TRBV9 to TRBJ2-7; D gene uncertain. This CDR3 has 14 residues. Trimming removed 0 bases from V and 5 bases from J, with 12 bases in between. Per germline, CDR1 SGDLS and CDR2 YYNGEE. In DNA, the CDR3 is TGTGCCAGCAGCGTAGGAACACCAGGCCACGAGCAGTACTTC. This gives the protein CASSVGTPGHEQYF.

This clone occurred many times. The chain recombines TRBV4-3 with TRBJ2-7; 8 bases match TRBD1. Germline assignment: CDR1 LGHNA and CDR2 YSLEER. After removal of 3 bases from V and 6 bases from J, the junction contained 4 bases not matched to a gene. The CDR3 loop spans 13 amino acids. CDR3 nucleotide sequence: TGCGCCAGCAGCCAGAGGACAGGGCGCGAGCAGTACTTC. Protein: CASSQRTGREQYF.

The rearrangement links TRBV6-5 to TRBJ1-1, with D unresolved. V gave up 7 bases and J gave up 3 bases, with 15 bases separating them. The CDR3 is made up of 14 amino acids. CDR1 and CDR2 (germline): MNHEY, SVGAGI. The CDR3 loop is CASTLTAGYTEAFF. For the CDR3, the DNA is TGTGCCAGCACTCTCACGGCGGGATACACTGAAGCTTTCTTT.

The chain employs TRBV2 and TRBJ1-1; D is unclear. Germline V lookup: CDR1 SNHLY, CDR2 FYNNEI. The V gene lost 9 bases and the J gene lost 0 bases, with 8 bases spanning the gap. CDR3 length equals 12 residues. CDR3 coding DNA: TGTGCCAGACGGAGGATGAACACTGAAGCTTTCTTT. Translating gives CARRRMNTEAFF.

The chain has TRBV7-8 and TRBJ1-4, with D unclear. CDR3 length equals 13 residues. The V end was cut by 8 bases, the J end by 6 bases, with 13 bases between. The germline gives CDR1 SGHVS, CDR2 FQNEAQ. CDR3 region: CASGPRVHEKLFF. DNA of the CDR3: TGTGCCAGCGGCCCGCGGGTTCATGAAAAACTGTTTTTT.

The chain carries TRBV19 and TRBJ1-2; no clear D gene. The germline CDR1 and CDR2 sequences are LNHDA and SQIVND (reference sequence). There are 14 residues in the CDR3. The ends were cut back, 4 bases at V and 8 bases at J, with 17 bases in the middle. CDR3 sequence: CASSSRDLRKGYTF. The CDR3 nucleotides are TGTGCCAGTAGTAGCCGGGATCTCCGGAAGGGCTACACCTTC.

This clone is a singleton in its sample. The gene calls are TRBV6-5 and TRBJ2-3, with D possibly matching TRBD2 (6 bases). Germline V gene sequence: CDR1 MNHEY, CDR2 SVGAGI. Trimming took off 3 bases at V and 2 bases at J, with 12 bases between the two ends. The CDR3 has 15 residues. CDR3 residues: CASSYVRGYTDTQYF. CDR3 in DNA: TGTGCCAGCAGTTATGTGCGGGGATACACAGATACGCAGTATTTT.

This chain uses TRBV5-1 with TRBJ2-5; D gene unclear. From germline, CDR1 is SGHRS and CDR2 YFSETQ. Deletions cut 0 bases from V and 5 bases from J, with 17 bases between. This CDR3 region has 16 residues. As DNA, the CDR3 is TGCGCCAGCAGCTTGGGAGGCCGTACCTCTCAGGAGACCCAGTACTTC. Translated: CASSLGGRTSQETQYF.

The rearrangement joins TRBV2 to TRBJ1-2; possible D gene TRBD1, 6 bases. With 6 bases removed from V and 8 bases from J, the gap between germline ends came to 10 bases. This CDR3 region has 11 residues. CDR1 SNHLY and CDR2 FYNNEI come from the germline V gene. The CDR3 here is CASRTGSGYTF. The CDR3 nucleotides read TGTGCCAGCAGAACAGGGAGCGGCTACACCTTC.

V gene TRBV5-4 combines with J gene TRBJ2-1; D not resolved. CDR1 and CDR2 (germline): SGHNT, YYREEE (reference sequence). Trimming took 4 bases from V and 0 from J, leaving 11 bases between them. The CDR3 totals 15 residues. CDR3 sequence (DNA): TGTGCCAGCAGCACTACGCCGAGCTCCTACAATGAGCAGTTCTTC. Protein: CASSTTPSSYNEQFF.

The chain recombines TRBV18 with TRBJ1-5; D may be TRBD1 (5 bases). Trimming pared 0 bases from V and 2 bases from J, leaving 11 bases between. The CDR3 totals 16 residues. The germline V gene encodes CDR1 KGHSH and CDR2 LQKENI. The CDR3 here is CASSPPGGDGNQPQHF. As DNA, the CDR3 is TGTGCCAGCTCACCACCGGGGGGTGACGGCAATCAGCCCCAGCATTTT.

The CDR3 reads CASSSHTGLDRDEQYF. In nucleotides, the CDR3 is TGTGCCAGCAGCTCGCATACGGGACTAGACCGCGACGAGCAGTACTTC. The V gene is TRBV7-2, the J gene TRBJ2-7; 8 bases map to TRBD2. The CDR3 extends over 16 amino acids. CDR1 is SGHTA, CDR2 FQGNSA, per germline. V shed 4 bases, J shed 5 bases, and the junction held 13 bases outside the gene matches.

This clone has more than one count but fewer than ten. This chain uses TRBV23-1 with TRBJ1-2, with no clear D. TRBV23-1 is flagged as an ORF with uncertain function. Trimming removed 0 bases from V and 4 bases from J, with 12 bases in between. CDR3 length equals 15 residues. The CDR3 DNA reads TGCGCCAGCAGTCAATCGGGTAGAGGAGGCTATGGCTACACCTTC. As protein: CASSQSGRGGYGYTF.

The genes are TRBV12-3 or TRBV12-4 and TRBJ1-6; weak D call: TRBD1 (6 bases). Trimming took off 8 bases at V and 14 bases at J, with 13 bases between the two ends. This CDR3 comprises 11 residues. CDR3 in DNA: TGTGCCAGCGGACAGAGTGGGACCCTCCACTTT. As protein: CASGQSGTLHF.

This clone was seen a handful of times. The same CDR3 can be traced to other DNA sequences in this sample. The CDR3 is CASSQDSGGYTF. The CDR3 DNA reads as TGTGCCAGCAGCCAAGATTCCGGTGGCTACACCTTC. This chain links TRBV14 with TRBJ1-2; D is unclear. Germline V CDR1 and CDR2: SGHDN, FVKESK. Between the trimmed V and J ends, which lost 0 bases and 7 bases, there was a span of 6 bases. CDR3 length: 12 residues.

V and J are TRBV19 and TRBJ1-4, with TRBD1 as a possible D gene (6 bases). The CDR3 spans 14 residues. The germline CDR1 and CDR2 sequences are LNHDA and SQIVND (reference sequence). Deletions cut 3 bases from V and 2 bases from J, with 7 bases between. The CDR3: CASSMTGTNEKLFF. The CDR3 DNA sequence: TGTGCCAGTAGTATGACAGGTACTAATGAAAAACTGTTTTTT. Complete variable domain (other parts from reference TRBV19 and TRBJ1-4): DGGITQSPKYLFRKEGQNVTLSCEQNLNHDAMYWYRQDPGQGLRLIYYSQIVNDFQKGDIAEGYSVSREKKESFPLTVTSAQKNPTAFYLCASSMTGTNEKLFFGSGTQLSVL.

The rearrangement joins TRBV28 to TRBJ2-7; 8 bases map to TRBD2. This CDR3 has 15 residues. Trimming removed 5 bases from V and 3 bases from J; junction bases left unmatched: 9. Germline lookup yields CDR1 MDHEN and CDR2 SYDVKM. The CDR3 loop reads CASSPGGASFYEQYF. In DNA form, the CDR3 reads TGTGCCAGCAGTCCGGGGGGGGCTAGTTTCTACGAGCAGTACTTC.

This clone was found once. J is TRBJ1-5 and V is TRBV2, with a weak D call TRBD1 (6 bases). The CDR3 sequence is 14 residues long. Per germline, CDR1 SNHLY and CDR2 FYNNEI. Trimming removed 4 bases at V and 4 bases at J, with 11 bases between. This CDR3 is CASSVGGPNQPQHF. CDR3 nucleotides: TGTGCCAGCAGTGTGGGGGGGCCGAATCAGCCCCAGCATTTT.

V gene TRBV3-1 (or the pseudogene TRBV3-2) combines with J gene TRBJ2-3; possible D gene TRBD2, 6 bases. Trimming took 3 bases from V and 6 from J, leaving 13 bases between them. CDR3 length equals 14 residues. Germline V gene sequence: CDR1 LGHDT, CDR2 YNNKEL (reference sequence). CDR3 sequence: CASSQGGESDTQYF. CDR3 bases: TGTGCCAGCAGCCAGGGCGGGGAATCGGATACGCAGTATTTT.